The 5 T cell receptor beta chains below were found in one sample sequenced in a study of T cells in Graves' hyperthyroidism and ophthalmopathy. Amplification of TCR beta CDR3 regions used RNA as the template. The TCR CDR3 was amplified in a first-round RT-PCR using the HTBI primer set. TCRdb passed the multiplex PCR reads through MiXCR, listing each CDR3 protein once. Of hundreds of thousands of distinct CDR3 sequences in the sample, 15% to 20% were seen once. Material: blood. These receptors were collected from a woman in her twenties or thirties with Graves' hyperthyroidism.

The rearrangement joins TRBV9 to TRBJ1-2; TRBD1 agrees at 8 bases. Unmatched junction bases numbered 4, after V lost 0 bases and J lost 6 bases. CDR3 length: 14 residues. Germline CDR1 and CDR2: SGDLS and YYNGEE. In DNA form, the CDR3 reads TGTGCCAGCAGCGTAGGGACAGGGTTTAATGGCTACACCTTC. It codes for CASSVGTGFNGYTF. The variable domain in full, with the rest retrieved from reference TRBV9 and TRBJ1-2, is DSGVTQTPKHLITATGQRVTLRCSPRSGDLSVYWYQQSLDQGLQFLIQYYNGEERAKGNILERFSAQQFPDLHSELNLSSLELGDSALYFCASSVGTGFNGYTFGSGTRLTVV.

This clonotype has just a few counts. This chain links TRBV27 with TRBJ2-7, with unresolved D. Germline CDR1 MNHEY, CDR2 SMNVEV (reference sequence). Trimming took off 2 bases at V and 4 bases at J, with 12 bases between the two ends. This CDR3 contains 14 residues. This chain's CDR3 is CASSLRVLGYEQYF. In DNA, the CDR3 is TGTGCCAGCAGTTTACGAGTTTTGGGTTACGAGCAGTACTTC.

J is TRBJ2-7 and V is TRBV6-2 or TRBV6-3; 9 bases are a match to TRBD1. J was trimmed by 2 bases and V by 6 bases; bases with no gene match: 5. This CDR3 is built from 14 residues. Looked up from germline, CDR1 is MNHEY and CDR2 is SVGEGT. CDR3 protein: CASRTGQGTYEQYF. In DNA, the CDR3 is TGTGCCAGCAGAACGGGACAGGGTACCTACGAGCAGTACTTC.

The rearrangement uses TRBV6-1 and TRBJ1-2; D gene uncertain. The germline V gene encodes CDR1 MNHNS and CDR2 SASEGT. CDR3 length: 12 residues. V gave up 6 bases and J gave up 8 bases, with 13 bases separating them. CDR3 sequence: CASRSRWGGYTF. Here the CDR3 DNA reads TGTGCCAGCAGGAGTCGTTGGGGAGGCTACACCTTC.

This clonotype was seen a few times. This chain uses TRBV4-3 with TRBJ2-7, with D possibly being TRBD1 (5 bases). The germline V gene encodes CDR1 LGHNA and CDR2 YSLEER. The ends were cut back, 4 bases at V and 5 bases at J, with 12 bases in the middle. The CDR3 is 13 amino acids. The CDR3 loop is CASSPATDDEQYF. For the CDR3, the DNA is TGCGCCAGCAGCCCCGCGACAGATGACGAGCAGTACTTC.